The TCR beta chain under discussion was sequenced for a study of OX40 agonist ivuxolimab in advanced cancers. The wider study: With a range of roughly 20 to 85, age averaged approximately 64 years, and roughly 80% were male.

V lost 0 bases, J lost 2 bases, and 6 bases lay in between. Germline V CDR1 and CDR2: KGHSH, LQKENI. The length of the CDR3 is 14 residues. Repertoires were generated with immunoSEQ multiplex PCR, while TCRdb's copy carries only in-frame clones and drops some. The table shows approximately 60,000 clones, with 75% to 95% occurring only once. The genes are TRBV18 and TRBJ2-3; D remains ambiguous. The receptor comes from an adult with an advanced solid tumor such as melanoma, head and neck, liver or kidney cancer. The specimen comprised CD4+ or CD8+ T cells sorted from blood, sampled in a trial of the OX40 agonist ivuxolimab. DNA for the CDR3: TGTGCCAGCTCACCACCGGGCTTCACAGATACGCAGTATTTT. Translation: CASSPPGFTDTQYF.